Listed below are T cell receptor beta chains from one sample, sequenced in a study of blood T cell repertoires in COVID-19. TCRdb's copy holds only in-frame clones and misses some; the assay was immunoSEQ multiplex PCR. The table lists several thousand clones, roughly 90% of them singletons. The sample consisted of peripheral blood. The receptors stem from a human donor with active COVID-19. The donor label of this sample is uncertain. The CDR3 runs from the conserved cysteine through the conserved F or W. Each record gives: clone size, J gene, V gene, D gene, CDR3 DNA, CDR3 protein. The D gene is left open where the match is weak. Expanded clones are given a class, and other clones once, few, many or no size at all.

-	TRBJ2-7	TRBV5-1	TRBD1	TGCGCCAGCAGCTTGGAGGGGACAGGGAAAGACGAGCAGTACTTC	CASSLEGTGKDEQYF
-	TRBJ1-6	TRBV7-2	TRBD1	TGTGCCAGCAGCTTTACCGGGACAGGCTCCTATAATTCACCCCTCCACTTT	CASSFTGTGSYNSPLHF
-	TRBJ1-2	TRBV3-1/TRBV3-2	-	TGTGCCAGCAGCATCTACCCGTCAGGGGAAATGGGCTACACCTTC	CASSIYPSGEMGYTF
-	TRBJ2-4	TRBV9	-	TGTGCCAGCAGCGTAGACGGAGGGTTAGCCAAAAACATTCAGTACTTC	CASSVDGGLAKNIQYF
-	TRBJ2-4	TRBV2	TRBD1	TGTGCCAGCAGAGGACAGGGTAAAAACATTCAGTACTTC	CASRGQGKNIQYF
-	TRBJ2-7	TRBV28	-	TGTGCCAGCAGCCTGGCAGGGAAAGGCTACGAGCAGTACTTC	CASSLAGKGYEQYF
-	TRBJ1-5	TRBV19	-	TGTGCCAGTAGATCGTATAGCAATCAGCCCCAGCATTTT	CASRSYSNQPQHF
-	TRBJ2-1	TRBV19	TRBD1	TGTGCCAGTGGACCGGGACAGGGGAATGAGCAGTTCTTC	CASGPGQGNEQFF
-	TRBJ1-5	TRBV11-2	-	TGTGCCAGCAGCTTAGAGGCTAGCAATCAGCCCCAGCATTTT	CASSLEASNQPQHF
-	TRBJ2-7	TRBV3-1/TRBV3-2	TRBD1	TGTGCCAGCAGGCAACAGGGGGGCGAGCAGTACTTC	CASRQQGGEQYF
-	TRBJ1-6	TRBV5-6	TRBD1	TGTGCCAGCAGCACCAGGACAGGGATAAATAATTCACCCCTCCACTTT	CASSTRTGINNSPLHF
-	TRBJ1-1	TRBV19	-	TGTGCCAGTAGTATAGGGGGAGTAGGCACTGAAGCTTTCTTT	CASSIGGVGTEAFF
-	TRBJ2-5	TRBV7-2	TRBD2	TGTGCCAGCACCGCCGGGACTAGCGGTCGCTGGGAGACCCAGTACTTC	CASTAGTSGRWETQYF
-	TRBJ2-7	TRBV4-1	-	TGCGCCAGCAGCCAAGACCCTAATAGTCCCCTCTACGAGCAGTACTTC	CASSQDPNSPLYEQYF
-	TRBJ2-7	TRBV18	TRBD2	TGTGCCAGCTCCCCTGGGACTAGCGACGAGCAGTACTTC	CASSPGTSDEQYF
-	TRBJ1-5	TRBV7-2	-	TGTGCCAGCAGCTTAGCGTGGGGAGTCGGGCAGCCCCAGCATTTT	CASSLAWGVGQPQHF
once	TRBJ2-1	TRBV19	-	TGTGCCAGTAACCCTACGGGGTACAATGAGCAGTTCTTC	CASNPTGYNEQFF
-	TRBJ2-1	TRBV6-4	TRBD1	TGTGCCAGCAGTGAGGGGACAGGGGGCAATGAGCAGTTCTTC	CASSEGTGGNEQFF
-	TRBJ2-1	TRBV18	TRBD2	TGTGCCAGCTCACCTGGACTAGCGGGAACGTACAATGAGCAGTTCTTC	CASSPGLAGTYNEQFF
few	TRBJ2-7	TRBV2	-	TGTGCCAGCAGTGACAGGGGCGACGAGCAGTACTTC	CASSDRGDEQYF
-	TRBJ1-1	TRBV2	-	TGTGCCAGCAATGTAAGGGGCACTGAAGCTTTCTTT	CASNVRGTEAFF
few	TRBJ1-6	TRBV10-1	-	TGCGCCAGCAGTGAGTCTGCGGATTCACCCCTCCACTTT	CASSESADSPLHF
-	TRBJ2-7	TRBV27	TRBD1	TGTGCCAGCAGTTTAGCGCCACAGTCCGGGACAGGTCACTACGAGCAGTACTTC	CASSLAPQSGTGHYEQYF
-	TRBJ2-3	TRBV10-3	TRBD2	TGTGCCATCAGTGACTCATCCCCGGGGGGAGGAGATACGCAGTATTTT	CAISDSSPGGGDTQYF
-	TRBJ2-3	TRBV2	-	TGTGCCAGCAGTGAATCGGGACTCTCTAGCACAGATACGCAGTATTTT	CASSESGLSSTDTQYF
-	TRBJ1-1	TRBV9	-	TGTGCCAGCAGCGTCCGGCCAGGGGCTGAAGCTTTCTTT	CASSVRPGAEAFF
-	TRBJ1-1	TRBV5-6	TRBD1	TGTGCCAGCAGCCAACAGGGGGCGCCCACTGAAGCTTTCTTT	CASSQQGAPTEAFF
-	TRBJ2-7	TRBV27	TRBD1	TGTGCCAGCAGTCCAGGACAGGGCCGCTCCTACGAGCAGTACTTC	CASSPGQGRSYEQYF
-	TRBJ2-1	TRBV12-3/TRBV12-4	-	TGTGCCAGCAGGGAGTACAATGAGCAGTTCTTC	CASREYNEQFF
-	TRBJ2-7	TRBV18	TRBD1	TGTGCCAGCTCGACACAGCGGACAGGGGTAGACGAGCAGTACTTC	CASSTQRTGVDEQYF
-	TRBJ2-1	TRBV30	-	TGTGCCTGGAGCCTGGGACTGGATAATGAGCAGTTCTTC	CAWSLGLDNEQFF
few	TRBJ2-7	TRBV29-1	-	TGCAGCGTTGGGACTACCGTCTACGAGCAGTACTTC	CSVGTTVYEQYF
-	TRBJ1-2	TRBV28	-	TGTGCCAGCAGTTTATTGGGCAGCAACTATGGCTACACCTTC	CASSLLGSNYGYTF
once	TRBJ1-6	TRBV30	TRBD1	TGTGCCTGTCCTCGGACAGGGGGCCATTCACCCCTCCACTTT	CACPRTGGHSPLHF
-	TRBJ2-7	TRBV19	TRBD1	TGTGCCAGTAGTATCAAGGGGGCCCCGAGTTCATACGAGCAGTACTTC	CASSIKGAPSSYEQYF
once	TRBJ1-3	TRBV4-2	TRBD1	TGTGCCAGCAGCCAAGACTCGAGGGGGCGGACTGGAAACACCATATATTTT	CASSQDSRGRTGNTIYF
-	TRBJ1-2	TRBV9	TRBD1	TGTGCCAGCAGCGTTGGGGGACAGCTGACTAACTATGGCTACACCTTC	CASSVGGQLTNYGYTF
-	TRBJ2-3	TRBV3-1/TRBV3-2	-	TGTGCCAGCAGCCCGTATGTACGTGGGGGCTCAGATACGCAGTATTTT	CASSPYVRGGSDTQYF
-	TRBJ2-1	TRBV5-1	-	TGCGCCAGCAGCCCGGACACGAGCTCCTACAATGAGCAGTTCTTC	CASSPDTSSYNEQFF
-	TRBJ2-1	TRBV2	-	TGTGCCAGCAGACCCGCGCAAAACTCCTACAATGAGCAGTTCTTC	CASRPAQNSYNEQFF
-	TRBJ1-5	TRBV10-3	-	TGTGCCATCAGTGAGTCCCCGGACTACCAGCCCCAGCATTTT	CAISESPDYQPQHF
few	TRBJ1-3	TRBV19	-	TGTGCCAGTAGTAAAGGCCCTCACAGGGAACGGACTGGAAACACCATATATTTT	CASSKGPHRERTGNTIYF
-	TRBJ1-2	TRBV6-5	TRBD1	TGTGCCAGCAGTCCTTTCCGACAGGGGAACTATGGCTACACCTTC	CASSPFRQGNYGYTF
once	TRBJ2-5	TRBV2	-	TGTGCCAGCAGTGGAACGGACTTGCGGGGAGAGACCCAGTACTTC	CASSGTDLRGETQYF
few	TRBJ2-7	TRBV7-9	TRBD1	TGTGCCAGCAGCTTAGATCACAGGGGTTACGAGCAGTACTTC	CASSLDHRGYEQYF
-	TRBJ1-1	TRBV7-9	TRBD1	TGTGCCAGCAGCCCAACGTGGGGACAGTTCACTGAAGCTTTCTTT	CASSPTWGQFTEAFF
few	TRBJ1-5	TRBV19	-	TGTGCCAGTAGTATGGAGGAGTATCAGCCCCAGCATTTT	CASSMEEYQPQHF
-	TRBJ1-3	TRBV18	-	TGTGCCAGCTCACCATCACAGGTCTTCCTCTCTGGAAACACCATATATTTT	CASSPSQVFLSGNTIYF
-	TRBJ1-5	TRBV19	-	TGTGCCAGTAGTATCGAAAGGGGGAATCAGCCCCAGCATTTT	CASSIERGNQPQHF
-	TRBJ2-2	TRBV28	-	TGTGCCAGCAGTTTAGCGGGCGGGGAGCTGTTTTTT	CASSLAGGELFF
-	TRBJ2-7	TRBV3-1/TRBV3-2	-	TGTGCCAGCAGCCAAGATTTGAGAGGGATCAACGAGCAGTACTTC	CASSQDLRGINEQYF
-	TRBJ2-3	TRBV3-1/TRBV3-2	TRBD2	TGTGCCAGCAGCCAAGAGGGTCGTGCGGGAGGCACCACAGATACGCAGTATTTT	CASSQEGRAGGTTDTQYF
-	TRBJ1-4	TRBV30	-	TGTGCCTGGAGTGTAAAGGATACAGGGCCGATTAGTAATGAAAAACTGTTTTTT	CAWSVKDTGPISNEKLFF
-	TRBJ2-2	TRBV10-3	-	TGTGCCATCAAGGAACAGGGTGGAGACACCGGGGAGCTGTTTTTT	CAIKEQGGDTGELFF
-	TRBJ2-1	TRBV6-1	TRBD2	TGTGCCGCCGGGGTAGCGGGGGGCCCCACGCGGCAGTTCTTC	CAAGVAGGPTRQFF
once	TRBJ2-3	TRBV9	-	TGTGCCAGCAGCGTAGTTTCCGGGGATCTTAGCACAGATACGCAGTATTTT	CASSVVSGDLSTDTQYF
-	TRBJ2-3	TRBV18	-	TGTGCCAGCTCACCACCGTCAGGGGCCAAAGATACGCAGTATTTT	CASSPPSGAKDTQYF
once	TRBJ2-3	TRBV9	TRBD1	TGTGCCAGCAGCCTGACAGGGGGGACAGATACGCAGTATTTT	CASSLTGGTDTQYF
-	TRBJ2-5	TRBV9	-	TGTGCCAGCAGCGTAAACAGGGTTGAGACCCAGTACTTC	CASSVNRVETQYF
-	TRBJ2-7	TRBV10-3	TRBD1	TGTGCCATCAGTGACAGGGACAGGGAGGACTACGAGCAGTACTTC	CAISDRDREDYEQYF